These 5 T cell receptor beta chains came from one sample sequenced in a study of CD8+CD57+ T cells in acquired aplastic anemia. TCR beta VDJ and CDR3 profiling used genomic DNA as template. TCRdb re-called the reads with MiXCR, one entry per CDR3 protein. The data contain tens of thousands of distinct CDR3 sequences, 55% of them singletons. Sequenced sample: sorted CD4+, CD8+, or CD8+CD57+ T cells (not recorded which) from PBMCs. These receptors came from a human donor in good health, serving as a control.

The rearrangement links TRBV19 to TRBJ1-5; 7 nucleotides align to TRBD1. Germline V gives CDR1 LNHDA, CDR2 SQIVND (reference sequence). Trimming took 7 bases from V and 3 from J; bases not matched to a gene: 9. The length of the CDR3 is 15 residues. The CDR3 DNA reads TGTGCCAGTAACGGACGGACAGGCCCCAATCAGCCCCAGCATTTT. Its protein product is CASNGRTGPNQPQHF.

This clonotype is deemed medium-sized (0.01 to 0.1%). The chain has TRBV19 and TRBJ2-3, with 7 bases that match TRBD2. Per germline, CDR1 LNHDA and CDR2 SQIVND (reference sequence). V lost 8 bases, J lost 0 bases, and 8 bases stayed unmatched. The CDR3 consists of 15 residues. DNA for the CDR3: TGTGCCAGTTCTGGCGGGAGAGTAAGCACAGATACGCAGTATTTT. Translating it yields CASSGGRVSTDTQYF.

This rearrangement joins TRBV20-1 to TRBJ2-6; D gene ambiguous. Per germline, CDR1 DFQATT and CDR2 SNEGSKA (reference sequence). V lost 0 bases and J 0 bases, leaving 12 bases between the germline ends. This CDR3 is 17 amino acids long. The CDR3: CSARDHNSRSGANVLTF. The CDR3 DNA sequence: TGCAGTGCTAGAGATCATAACAGTCGCTCTGGGGCCAACGTCCTGACTTTC.

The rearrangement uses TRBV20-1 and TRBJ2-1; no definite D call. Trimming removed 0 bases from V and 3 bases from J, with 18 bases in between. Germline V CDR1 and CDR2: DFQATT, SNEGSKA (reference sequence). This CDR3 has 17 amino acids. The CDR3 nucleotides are TGCAGTGCTAGAGACCGACGAAACCCTTCAGACTACAATGAGCAGTTCTTC. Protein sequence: CSARDRRNPSDYNEQFF.

The CDR3 nucleotides are TGTGCCAGCAGCTTAACTAGGACAGCCAACACCGGGGAGCTGTTTTTT. This translates into CASSLTRTANTGELFF. The chain employs TRBV11-2 and TRBJ2-2, with D maybe TRBD1 (6 bases). Germline V CDR1 and CDR2: SGHAT, FQNNGV. V gave up 2 bases and J gave up 2 bases, with 12 bases separating them. CDR3 size: 16 residues.